This TCR beta chain was identified in a study of OX40 agonist ivuxolimab in advanced cancers. Study summary: The dose-escalation cohort had hepatocellular carcinoma, melanoma, renal cell or head and neck cancer. Three patients responded partially, comprising one with hepatocellular carcinoma and two with cutaneous melanoma.

Using immunoSEQ multiplex PCR, the repertoire was profiled, and TCRdb retains in-frame clones only, with some absent. The repertoire consists of about 95,000 clones, with about 88% occurring once and the leading ten covering 0.3% to 0.4%. Note on this clone: Its target is not known.

This CDR3 is built from 15 residues. Germline V lookup: CDR1 KGHSY, CDR2 FQNENV. Trimming took 5 bases from V and 2 from J; bases not matched to a gene: 6. Points from the study as a whole: Low levels of normalized T-cell clonal expansion also appeared in some nonresponders. The average count of expanded clones was higher among CD8+ T cells than among CD4+.

Specimen: CD4+ or CD8+ T cells sorted from blood, collected in a trial of the OX40 agonist ivuxolimab. This chain links TRBV16 with TRBJ1-3; 7 nucleotides line up with TRBD1. This TCR derives from an adult with an advanced solid tumor such as melanoma, head and neck, liver or kidney cancer. The CDR3 region has the DNA TGTGCCAGCAGCATGGACAGGAAAGCTGGAAACACCATATATTTT. Translated: CASSMDRKAGNTIYF. Full variable domain (remainder filled in from reference TRBV16 and TRBJ1-3): GEEVAQTPKHLVRGEGQKAKLYCAPIKGHSYVFWYQQVLKNEFKFLISFQNENVFDETGMPKERFSAKCLPNSPCSLEIQATKLEDSAVYFCASSMDRKAGNTIYFGEGSWLTVV.